Below, one TCR beta chain is given with its context. Its antigen is unknown. The input lacks base qualities; no much larger clone sits a single base away. The sample is drawn from a study of blood T cell repertoires in COVID-19 (dated by TCRdb to 2019 to 2021). At the level of the whole study: Collaborator samples came from the United States, Italy and Spain and covered acute and convalescent phases of COVID-19. Deeply sampled blood TCRbeta repertoires from subjects exposed to, actively infected with, or recovered from COVID-19 were included in the dataset. The repertoires were released in a freely available public database intended as a resource for research on the immune response to SARS-CoV-2. The prospective study material was composed of cDNA or gDNA derived from T cells, B-cell-depleted T cells, or PBMCs. A de-identified subject ID, COVID-19 status, age in years and sex were almost always included in the sample metadata. The samples were drawn from two sources: the first 160 participants of the ongoing ImmuneRACE study, and 950 to 1,500 subjects contributed by 6 global collaborators. Where HLA class I and class II types were available, the types were taken from metadata supplied by the sample provider, not from assay-based typing. Points the paper makes about the study in general: The amount of clinical and demographic metadata varied by source and participant and was provided uncurated.

The CDR3 goes from the cysteine to the phenylalanine over 12 residues. The only DNA kept is the CDR3, 36 bases in frame from the first base. According to the germline V gene (reference sequence), CDR1 reads LGHDT and CDR2 reads YNNKEL. The junction carries 13 bases between V and J, which are trimmed by 1 base and 12 bases respectively. TCRbeta CDR3 regions were amplified from genomic DNA using the immunoSEQ Assay, a bias-controlled multiplex PCR. As for how the authors treated the data: The number of nucleated cells in each sample was estimated from the amplification of reference gene primers within the assay. Sequence reads were collapsed and filtered to measure the absolute abundance of every unique TCRbeta CDR3 rearrangement. For each sample, productive Simpson clonality was calculated as the square root of Simpson's diversity index across productive rearrangements. This is the immuneACCESS table as TCRdb keeps it, with only in-frame sequences that have V and J called. A part of the clones is gone; compared with another copy, unresolved V genes explain less than half, and the rest is unexplained. The V and J calls and the clone size are those of that table, but D and trimming were determined from the DNA. In all, the sample holds roughly 370,000 clones, and about 87% of those were seen once. The top ten hold approximately 9.3% of the sample.

In the prospective study, participants were about 18 to 90 years old, resided in about two dozen geographic areas of the United States, and were enrolled through a virtual design. In the prospective study, cohorts were assigned on the basis of participant-reported clinical history obtained from a screening survey and a study questionnaire. For ImmuneRACE Cohort 3, a participant was defined as recovered based on two consecutive negative NP/OP PCR tests, clearance by a healthcare professional, or resolution of symptoms. Mobile phlebotomists in the prospective study collected whole blood, serum and a nasopharyngeal or oropharyngeal swab from every participant. Participants in the prospective study had the option to provide additional blood draws and questionnaires over an approximately 2-month period. Blood samples from the prospective study were shipped frozen or at room temperature prior to DNA extraction.

This receptor was identified in a woman between 45 and 65 years old who had recovered from COVID-19. The sample comprised PBMCs or T cells enriched from blood (not recorded which). Recombination linked TRBV3-1 (or the pseudogene TRBV3-2) to TRBJ2-7; matching of 6 bases hints at TRBD1 as the D gene. The CDR3 amino acid sequence is: CASSQGSGAPYF. The bases read TGTGCCAGCAGCCAAGGGTCAGGGGCCCCGTACTTC.